The next 11 T cell receptor beta chains were all read from a single sample in a study of spatial heterogeneity in lung cancer (dated 2019 in TCRdb). This sample's time point label indicates: sample taken at primary tumor resection. Without any cell sorting, TCR sequencing was performed on whole RNA extracted either from tumor and nontumor lung tissue or from cryopreserved PBMC samples. The library was obtained by 5' RACE. Sequenced on a NextSeq 500. Using fastp at Q25 and MiXCR, TCRdb reprocessed the public reads and kept productive beta chains. Rows matching on CDR3 protein sequence are summarized as one entry with the most common DNA and genes. The sample yields 10,000 or so distinct CDR3 sequences; about 5% were counted once. Clones ranked in the top ten supply roughly 27% of the sample. Sequenced here: PBMCs, sampled at surgery. All receptors come from a male donor with early-stage non-small cell lung cancer.

Within the sample, this clonotype is medium-sized. The chain uses TRBV3-1 and TRBJ2-2; TRBD2 matches at 10 bases. CDR1 is LGHDT, CDR2 YNNKEL, per germline (reference sequence). CDR3 size: 16 residues. Trimming removed 1 base from V and 1 base from J; junction bases left unmatched: 0. This CDR3 reads CASSQGLAGNTGELFF. CDR3 DNA sequence: TGTGCCAGCAGCCAAGGACTAGCGGGGAACACCGGGGAGCTGTTTTTT.

In its sample, this clonotype is medium-sized (0.01 to 0.1%). The genes are TRBV20-1 and TRBJ1-1; a weak D match, TRBD1 (5 bases). The CDR3 is 11 amino acids. From germline, CDR1 is DFQATT and CDR2 SNEGSKA (reference sequence). The V and J ends lost 2 bases and 6 bases respectively, with 7 bases between them. CDR3 amino acids: CSARRQPEAFF. DNA of the CDR3: TGCAGTGCTAGAAGACAGCCTGAAGCTTTCTTT.

There are many counts of this clonotype. The chain joins TRBV7-2 to TRBJ2-7; TRBD1 matches at 7 bases. J was trimmed by 0 bases and V by 1 base; bases with no gene match: 3. The germline gives CDR1 SGHTA, CDR2 FQGNSA. The CDR3 sequence is 15 residues long. CDR3 region: CASSLVQGISYEQYF. The DNA of the CDR3 is TGTGCCAGCAGCTTAGTACAGGGGATCTCCTACGAGCAGTACTTC.

The V call is TRBV24-1, the J call TRBJ2-1; no clear D. The germline V and J ends were trimmed by 2 bases and 7 bases, with 2 bases remaining between them. The CDR3 is 11 residues long. Germline lookup yields CDR1 KGHDR and CDR2 SFDVKD. The DNA of the CDR3 is TGTGCCACCAGTGATTCTAATGAGCAGTTCTTC. Encoded protein: CATSDSNEQFF.

This clonotype was seen ten or more times. This rearrangement joins TRBV29-1 to TRBJ2-5; D possibly corresponds to TRBD2 (5 bases). Trimming took 6 bases from V and 5 from J, leaving 16 bases between them. Germline V gene lookup returns CDR1 SQVTM and CDR2 ANQGSEA. This CDR3 has 13 residues. The CDR3 reads CSVLNGGLETQYF. The CDR3 DNA follows: TGCAGCGTCTTAAATGGAGGCTTGGAGACCCAGTACTTC.

Many counts were recorded for this clonotype. The chain uses TRBV25-1 and TRBJ2-5, with 7 bases lining up with TRBD1. With 6 bases clipped from V and 5 bases from J, the junction kept 6 bases outside the gene matches. The CDR3 runs to 13 residues. Germline lookup yields CDR1 MGHDK and CDR2 SYGVNS. CDR3 in amino acids: CASRKTGTETQYF. The CDR3 nucleotides are TGTGCCAGCAGAAAGACAGGGACGGAGACCCAGTACTTC.

Many counts were recorded for this clonotype. The gene calls are TRBV29-1 and TRBJ2-3; TRBD2 might be the D (6 bases). Deletions cut 2 bases from V and 5 bases from J, with 8 bases between. The CDR3 has 12 residues. Germline CDR1 reads SQVTM; CDR2 reads ANQGSEA. For the CDR3, the DNA is TGCAGCGTTGAAACGGGAGAAGATACGCAGTATTTT. It translates to CSVETGEDTQYF.

This clonotype is labeled as medium-sized (0.01 to 0.1%). The chain combines TRBV7-9 with TRBJ2-3, with D possibly being TRBD1 or TRBD2 (5 bases each). This CDR3 contains 16 residues. V was shortened by 5 bases and J by 0 bases, with 15 bases between the two germline ends. Germline loops: CDR1 SEHNR, CDR2 FQNEAQ (reference sequence). The CDR3 DNA reads as TGTGCCAGCAGCGACGGGACCTTCGTGAGCACAGATACGCAGTATTTT. This codes for CASSDGTFVSTDTQYF.

In this sample, this clonotype turned up a few times. The chain combines TRBV7-9 with TRBJ2-6; unclear D gene. The CDR3 is made up of 13 amino acids. The germline V gene has CDR1 SEHNR and CDR2 FQNEAQ (reference sequence). V lost 7 bases and J lost 0, with 4 bases in between. The CDR3 reads CASIVSGANVLTF. CDR3 DNA: TGTGCCAGCATCGTCTCTGGGGCCAACGTCCTGACTTTC.

This clonotype was found many times. V usage is TRBV5-5 and J usage is TRBJ2-7, with D unresolved. Looked up from germline, CDR1 is SGHKS and CDR2 is YYEKEE (reference sequence). Trimming left V 4 bases short and J 3 bases short, with 11 bases between. The CDR3 loop spans 13 amino acids. Here the CDR3 DNA reads TGTGCCAGCAGCCTCGACACTAACTACGAGCAGTACTTC. It translates to CASSLDTNYEQYF.

This clonotype showed up just a few times. J is TRBJ2-5 and V is TRBV5-6, with 9 bases lining up with TRBD1. V dropped 4 bases and J dropped 1; count of bases not matched to a gene: 5. From germline, CDR1 is SGHDT and CDR2 YYEEEE. The CDR3 length is 15 residues. The CDR3 sequence is CASSPATGGQETQYF. The CDR3 coding sequence is TGTGCCAGCAGCCCGGCGACAGGGGGCCAAGAGACCCAGTACTTC.